Listed below are T cell receptor beta chains from one sample, sequenced in a study of memory CD4+ T cells and cytomegalovirus serostatus. Profiling relied on immunoSEQ multiplex PCR, and the TCRdb table lists in-frame clones only, not all of them. The table lists around 54,000 clones, around 78% of them singletons, with roughly 0.61% in the top ten. Material for sequencing was memory CD4+ T cells from blood. Source of these receptors: an adult in good health and CMV-seronegative. CDR3s include the opening cysteine and the closing phenylalanine or tryptophan. D genes are given only for firm matches. The size entry is marked missing in some rows and otherwise reads once, few, many or a size class.

V,J,D,size,CDR3,DNA
TRBV4-2,TRBJ2-7,TRBD2,NA,CASSQETSGSYEQYF,TGTGCCAGCAGCCAAGAGACTAGCGGGAGCTACGAGCAGTACTTC
TRBV18,TRBJ1-1,NA,NA,CASSPPWRGTEAFF,TGTGCCAGCTCACCACCGTGGAGAGGCACTGAAGCTTTCTTT
TRBV10-3,TRBJ2-7,NA,NA,CAISGRLSYEQYF,TGTGCCATCAGTGGTCGACTCTCCTACGAGCAGTACTTC
TRBV5-1,TRBJ1-2,NA,NA,CASSPGTGRGGGYTF,TGCGCCAGCAGCCCGGGGACGGGGCGTGGAGGTGGCTACACCTTC
TRBV7-7,TRBJ2-3,NA,few,CASSPSGGGGTQYF,TGTGCTAGCAGCCCTAGTGGTGGAGGGGGGACGCAGTATTTT
TRBV18,TRBJ1-4,NA,NA,CASSPLRQLRHEKLFF,TGTGCCAGCTCACCTCTCCGACAGCTCCGCCATGAAAAACTGTTTTTT
TRBV28,TRBJ1-2,NA,NA,CASSGEGYTF,TGTGCCAGCAGCGGGGAGGGCTACACCTTC
TRBV9,TRBJ2-7,TRBD2,NA,CASSPREVRSYEQYF,TGTGCCAGCAGCCCGCGGGAGGTGAGGTCCTACGAGCAGTACTTC
TRBV28,TRBJ2-5,TRBD1,NA,CASSSPGQGLGTQYF,TGTGCCAGCAGCTCTCCGGGACAGGGATTAGGGACCCAGTACTTC
TRBV29-1,TRBJ2-7,TRBD1,NA,CSVEKGGEVYEQYF,TGCAGCGTTGAGAAAGGGGGCGAGGTCTACGAGCAGTACTTC
TRBV6-1,TRBJ1-4,TRBD1,NA,CASRKGTGGHEKLFF,TGTGCCAGCAGGAAAGGGACAGGGGGTCATGAAAAACTGTTTTTT
TRBV27,TRBJ2-7,TRBD2,few,CASSLSGAGGPYEQYF,TGTGCCAGCAGTTTAAGCGGCGCGGGAGGGCCCTACGAGCAGTACTTC
TRBV6-1,TRBJ1-3,TRBD1,NA,CASSEGTGSAGNTIYF,TGTGCCAGCAGTGAGGGGACAGGTTCGGCTGGAAACACCATATATTTT
TRBV5-1,TRBJ1-5,NA,NA,CASSLAGAQGPQHF,TGCGCCAGCAGCTTGGCAGGGGCTCAAGGGCCCCAGCATTTT
TRBV18,TRBJ1-1,NA,few,CASSPSETGMNTEAFF,TGTGCCAGCTCACCAAGTGAGACAGGCATGAACACTGAAGCTTTCTTT
TRBV7-9,TRBJ2-1,NA,NA,CASAGPGRTNEQFF,TGTGCCAGCGCGGGACCAGGCCGGACAAATGAGCAGTTCTTC
TRBV7-3,TRBJ1-2,NA,NA,CASRITGGGSGGYTF,TGTGCCAGCAGAATAACGGGAGGAGGAAGTGGTGGCTACACCTTC
TRBV7-9,TRBJ2-2,TRBD2,NA,CASSLAASGITGELFF,TGTGCCAGCAGCTTAGCGGCTAGCGGGATCACCGGGGAGCTGTTTTTT
TRBV9,TRBJ1-1,NA,NA,CASSTISGSAEAFF,TGTGCCAGCAGCACCATCTCGGGGTCGGCTGAAGCTTTCTTT
TRBV7-7,TRBJ2-2,TRBD2,NA,CASSLAGGRHTGELFF,TGTGCTAGCAGCTTAGCCGGCGGGAGGCACACCGGGGAGCTGTTTTTT
TRBV12-5,TRBJ1-3,NA,NA,CASGLKLGNTIYF,TGTGCTAGTGGTTTAAAACTCGGAAACACCATATATTTT
TRBV6-5,TRBJ1-2,NA,NA,CASSEGGAYGYTF,TGTGCCAGCAGTGAAGGGGGGGCCTATGGCTACACCTTC
TRBV2,TRBJ2-5,TRBD1,NA,CASSGDRERSQYF,TGTGCCAGCAGTGGAGACAGGGAAAGGTCCCAGTACTTC
TRBV6-1,TRBJ2-7,TRBD2,NA,CASSTIAGVYEQYF,TGTGCCAGCAGCACAATTGCGGGGGTCTACGAGCAGTACTTC
TRBV6-1,TRBJ1-5,NA,NA,CASNNWSFSNQPQHF,TGTGCCAGCAACAATTGGTCGTTTAGCAATCAGCCCCAGCATTTT
TRBV29-1,TRBJ1-1,TRBD1,medium-sized,CSVATGGLGAFF,TGCAGCGTCGCCACAGGGGGCCTGGGAGCTTTCTTT
TRBV7-3,TRBJ1-1,NA,NA,CASSLGEGRAAFF,TGTGCCAGCAGCTTAGGGGAGGGCAGGGCTGCTTTCTTT
TRBV5-8,TRBJ1-5,TRBD1,few,CASSRQGYSNQPQHF,TGTGCCAGCAGTAGACAGGGGTATAGCAATCAGCCCCAGCATTTT
TRBV30,TRBJ2-7,TRBD2,NA,CAWSGGVAGGRAYEQYF,TGTGCCTGGAGTGGAGGGGTAGCGGGAGGTCGGGCCTACGAGCAGTACTTC
TRBV30,TRBJ2-7,TRBD2,NA,CAWTGRSSGGEQYF,TGTGCCTGGACCGGGAGGTCTAGCGGTGGAGAGCAGTACTTC
TRBV5-6,TRBJ2-7,TRBD2,NA,CASSLGLDSYEQYF,TGTGCCAGCAGTTTGGGACTAGACTCCTACGAGCAGTACTTC
TRBV7-9,TRBJ1-1,TRBD1,few,CASRTNRGEKYTEAFF,TGTGCCAGCAGGACGAACAGGGGCGAGAAGTACACTGAAGCTTTCTTT
TRBV6-5,TRBJ1-2,TRBD1,NA,CASSYSRTGSYGYTF,TGTGCCAGCAGTTACTCTCGGACAGGGTCCTATGGCTACACCTTC
TRBV27,TRBJ1-1,NA,NA,CASSLHDASNTEAFF,TGTGCCAGCAGTTTACATGACGCCTCGAACACTGAAGCTTTCTTT
TRBV7-9,TRBJ2-4,TRBD1,NA,CASSPHPRTGRGNIQYF,TGTGCCAGCAGCCCGCACCCCCGGACAGGGCGGGGAAACATTCAGTACTTC
TRBV6-1,TRBJ1-2,NA,NA,CASSELQDRGGYTF,TGTGCCAGCAGTGAACTCCAGGACCGTGGCGGCTACACCTTC
TRBV19,TRBJ1-5,NA,few,CASSIGAGNQPQHF,TGTGCCAGTAGTATAGGGGCAGGAAATCAGCCCCAGCATTTT
TRBV5-1,TRBJ2-1,TRBD2,NA,CASSLGSGTSYNEQFF,TGCGCCAGCAGCTTAGGAAGCGGGACCTCCTACAATGAGCAGTTCTTC
TRBV5-1,TRBJ2-3,NA,NA,CASSLGAKASADTQYF,TGCGCCAGCAGCTTGGGTGCTAAAGCTAGCGCAGATACGCAGTATTTT
TRBV7-9,TRBJ2-7,NA,NA,CASSLAGKPYEQYF,TGTGCCAGCAGCTTAGCGGGGAAACCCTACGAGCAGTACTTC
TRBV6-1,TRBJ2-2,NA,once,CASSRQGSGELFF,TGTGCCAGCAGCCGGCAGGGATCCGGGGAGCTGTTTTTT
TRBV19,TRBJ1-5,NA,NA,CAISARDNQPQHF,TGTGCCATTTCGGCCAGGGACAATCAGCCCCAGCATTTT
TRBV19,TRBJ2-7,NA,NA,CAGGWRSYEQYF,TGTGCCGGCGGGTGGAGGTCCTACGAGCAGTACTTC
TRBV7-3,TRBJ2-2,NA,NA,CASSPPGLPFTGELFF,TGTGCCAGCAGCCCGCCGGGACTTCCTTTCACCGGGGAGCTGTTTTTT
TRBV11-2,TRBJ1-3,NA,NA,CASSLERGLNTIYF,TGTGCCAGCAGCTTAGAACGGGGGCTGAACACCATATATTTT
TRBV10-3,TRBJ1-1,NA,NA,CAISESGGASTEAFF,TGTGCCATCAGTGAGTCGGGTGGGGCGAGCACTGAAGCTTTCTTT
TRBV5-1,TRBJ2-2,NA,few,CASSPSDRNTGELFF,TGCGCCAGCAGCCCCTCGGACAGAAACACCGGGGAGCTGTTTTTT
TRBV11-2,TRBJ2-5,NA,NA,CASTPRGPKETQYF,TGTGCCAGCACCCCCAGAGGGCCTAAAGAGACCCAGTACTTC
TRBV5-1,TRBJ2-1,TRBD2,NA,CASSLTTSGQSSYNEQFF,TGCGCCAGCAGCTTAACTACTAGCGGGCAGAGCTCCTACAATGAGCAGTTCTTC
TRBV7-2,TRBJ2-2,NA,few,CASSSAPGRLYTGELFF,TGTGCCAGCAGCTCCGCCCCAGGGAGACTTTACACCGGGGAGCTGTTTTTT
TRBV29-1,TRBJ1-5,NA,once,CSVGIGGDSQPQHF,TGCAGCGTTGGGATCGGGGGCGACTCTCAGCCCCAGCATTTT
TRBV7-9,TRBJ1-1,NA,NA,CASSLDWGNTEAFF,TGTGCCAGCAGCTTAGATTGGGGGAACACTGAAGCTTTCTTT
TRBV2,TRBJ2-3,NA,NA,CASTAGGTTSTDTQYF,TGTGCCAGCACAGCCGGCGGAACTACTAGCACAGATACGCAGTATTTT
TRBV10-3,TRBJ2-2,NA,NA,CAISDRWNTGELFF,TGTGCCATCAGTGACAGGTGGAACACCGGGGAGCTGTTTTTT
TRBV19,TRBJ1-5,NA,NA,CASAEGGFNQPQHF,TGTGCCAGCGCTGAAGGGGGATTCAATCAGCCCCAGCATTTT
TRBV9,TRBJ2-7,TRBD2,NA,CASSVGLTSSTVAQYF,TGTGCCAGCAGCGTCGGCTTGACTAGCTCCACTGTGGCGCAGTACTTC
TRBV18,TRBJ2-3,NA,NA,CASSPPYTGTDTQYF,TGTGCCAGCTCACCACCATATACAGGGACAGATACGCAGTATTTT
TRBV2,TRBJ1-5,NA,NA,CASRGPGAYQPQHF,TGTGCCAGCAGGGGCCCAGGGGCCTATCAGCCCCAGCATTTT
TRBV10-3,TRBJ2-1,NA,once,CAISDLGGSSYNEQFF,TGTGCCATCAGTGACTTAGGCGGCAGCTCCTACAATGAGCAGTTCTTC
TRBV2,TRBJ2-2,NA,once,CASSSNRVNTGELFF,TGTGCCAGCAGTTCGAACAGGGTGAACACCGGGGAGCTGTTTTTT